This entry concerns a single T cell receptor (beta chain). PCR employed 60 Vbeta and 13 Jbeta primers. TCRdb's table, derived via immunoSEQ multiplex PCR, lists solely in-frame clones and lacks some. The sample has roughly 200,000 clones; roughly 80% are singletons. V trimming: 5 bases; J trimming: 10 bases; junction bases outside the gene matches: 4. The CDR3 has 13 residues. CDR1 is SGHAT, CDR2 FQDESV, per germline (reference sequence). The record originates from a study of cytomegalovirus exposure and HLA in healthy donors. Sequencing was performed on PBMCs. This clonotype was sampled from a man in his thirties or forties in good health and CMV-seronegative. This chain links TRBV11-1 with TRBJ1-6, with 8 bases fitting TRBD1. CDR3 protein: CASSTRGQSPLHF. CDR3 bases: TGTGCCAGCAGCACCAGGGGGCAATCACCCCTCCACTTT. The full variable domain, its missing parts supplied by reference TRBV11-1 and TRBJ1-6, is EAEVAQSPRYKITEKSQAVAFWCDPISGHATLYWYRQILGQGPELLVQFQDESVVDDSQLPKDRFSAERLKGVDSTLKIQPAELGDSAMYLCASSTRGQSPLHFGNGTRLTVT.